This T cell receptor (beta chain) was identified during a study of lymphopenia after photon versus proton radiotherapy. Whole-study results and caveats: Only patients who died were analyzed for survival; proton advantage is unproven. Post-nadir TCR diversity decline inversely tracked overall survival among those who died.

J lost 4 bases, V lost 1 base, and 2 bases had no gene match. The CDR3 is 14 amino acids. The germline V gene encodes CDR1 SGHRS and CDR2 YFSETQ. TCRdb's table, derived via immunoSEQ multiplex PCR, lists solely in-frame clones and lacks some. The sample includes 22,000 or so clones, around nine tenths of them seen just once. As to this clone: The target antigen is unknown.

The receptor was derived from a woman between 70 and 85 years old with pancreatic cancer. Some clones in this sample may be carry-over from other donors' samples. The chain employs TRBV5-1 and TRBJ2-3, with 8 bases lining up with TRBD2. Sequenced here: peripheral blood, sampled from a patient treated with proton-based radiotherapy. The DNA for the CDR3 is TGCGCCAGCAGCTTGAAACTAGCGGCAGATACGCAGTATTTT. Translating gives CASSLKLAADTQYF. Full variable domain (remainder filled in from reference TRBV5-1 and TRBJ2-3): KAGVTQTPRYLIKTRGQQVTLSCSPISGHRSVSWYQQTPGQGLQFLFEYFSETQRNKGNFPGRFSGRQFSNSRSEMNVSTLELGDSALYLCASSLKLAADTQYFGPGTRLTVL.